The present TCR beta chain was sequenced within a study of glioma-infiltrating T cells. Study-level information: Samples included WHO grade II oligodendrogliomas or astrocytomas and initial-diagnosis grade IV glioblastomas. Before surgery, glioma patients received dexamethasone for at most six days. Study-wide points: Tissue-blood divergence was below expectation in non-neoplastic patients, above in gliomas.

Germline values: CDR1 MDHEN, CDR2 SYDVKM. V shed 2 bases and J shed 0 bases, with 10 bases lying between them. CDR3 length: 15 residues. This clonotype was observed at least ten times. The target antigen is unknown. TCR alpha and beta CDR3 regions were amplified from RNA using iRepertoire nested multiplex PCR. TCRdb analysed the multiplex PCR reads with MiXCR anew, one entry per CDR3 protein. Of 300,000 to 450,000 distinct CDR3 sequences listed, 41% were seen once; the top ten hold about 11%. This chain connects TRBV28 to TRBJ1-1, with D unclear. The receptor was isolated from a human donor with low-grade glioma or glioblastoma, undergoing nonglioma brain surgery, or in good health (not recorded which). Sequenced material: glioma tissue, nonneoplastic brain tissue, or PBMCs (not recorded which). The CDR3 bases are TGTGCCAGCAGTTTAGGAGGTACCATGAACACTGAAGCTTTCTTT. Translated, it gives CASSLGGTMNTEAFF.